These 7 T cell receptor beta chains were all obtained from the same sample, sequenced in a study of siplizumab effects on memory and regulatory T cells. Their antigens are not known. Libraries were prepared by immunoSEQ multiplex PCR; TCRdb keeps only in-frame clonotypes and omits some of them. Of fewer than 20,000 clones listed, approximately 46% are singletons. For approximately 6 days at 37°C, the mixed lymphocyte reaction cells were kept in coculture. What was sequenced was CFSE-low (dividing) CD4+ T cells sorted from an allogeneic mixed lymphocyte reaction. Receptors were obtained from a human donor in good health; the cells came from an allogeneic mixed lymphocyte reaction.

This clone was counted only a few times. Other DNA sequences in the same sample also yield this CDR3. The genes are TRBV28 and TRBJ1-2; unclear D gene. The CDR3 totals 12 residues. V lost 3 bases and J lost 5, with 7 bases in between. The germline gives CDR1 MDHEN, CDR2 SYDVKM. CDR3 DNA: TGTGCCAGCAGTTTCCGGGGATATGGCTACACCTTC. This encodes CASSFRGYGYTF.

This clone is labeled as medium-sized (0.01 to 0.1%). This rearrangement joins TRBV18 to TRBJ1-4; D gene uncertain. The V and J ends lost 0 bases and 8 bases respectively, with 13 bases between them. This CDR3 is 15 amino acids long. Germline CDR1 reads KGHSH; CDR2 reads LQKENI. This CDR3 reads CASSPPDRRGEKLFF. The CDR3 bases are TGTGCCAGCTCACCACCTGACCGGAGAGGGGAAAAACTGTTTTTT. The full variable domain, completed using reference TRBV18 and TRBJ1-4, is NAGVMQNPRHLVRRRGQEARLRCSPMKGHSHVYWYRQLPEEGLKFMVYLQKENIIDESGMPKERFSAEFPKEGPSILRIQQVVRGDSAAYFCASSPPDRRGEKLFFGSGTQLSVL.

This clone has a handful of counts. V is TRBV7-7 and J is TRBJ1-5; 7 nucleotides align to TRBD1. CDR3 length: 16 residues. CDR1 SSHAT and CDR2 FNYEAQ come from the germline V gene (reference sequence). V lost 5 bases, J lost 7 bases, and 14 bases stayed unmatched. CDR3 bases: TGTGCCAGCAGCCATACAGACAGGGCGGAAAGACAGCCCCAGCATTTT. This codes for CASSHTDRAERQPQHF.

The rearrangement joins TRBV5-1 to TRBJ2-2; no clear D gene. The germline gives CDR1 SGHRS, CDR2 YFSETQ. V gave up 4 bases and J gave up 1 base, with 11 bases separating them. This CDR3 region has 15 residues. The CDR3 loop reads CASSTQTVNTGELFF. CDR3 nucleotide sequence: TGCGCCAGCAGCACACAAACGGTGAACACCGGGGAGCTGTTTTTT.

CDR3 nucleotides: TGTGCCAGCAGCTTAGTTCAGGTCGGAGCTAACTATGGCTACACCTTC. Amino acid sequence: CASSLVQVGANYGYTF. The chain combines TRBV7-2 with TRBJ1-2; D is uncertain. V was clipped by 1 base and J by 0 bases, with 12 bases between them. CDR1 is SGHTA and CDR2 is FQGNSA in the germline V gene. CDR3 length equals 16 residues.

This clone turned up a few times. CDR3 in amino acids: CASSPGAIQETQYF. The DNA for the CDR3 is TGTGCCAGCAGCCCCGGGGCCATCCAAGAGACCCAGTACTTC. The chain joins TRBV11-2 to TRBJ2-5; D is possibly TRBD1 or TRBD2 (5 bases each). V gave up 5 bases and J gave up 1 base, with 11 bases separating them. Germline values: CDR1 SGHAT, CDR2 FQNNGV. The CDR3 totals 14 residues.

In its sample, this clone ranks as medium-sized. This rearrangement joins TRBV11-2 to TRBJ2-1; the D gene is possibly TRBD2 (6 bases). This CDR3 is 15 amino acids long. The germline gives CDR1 SGHAT, CDR2 FQNNGV. Trimming cost V 3 bases and J 0 bases, with 9 bases left between them. This CDR3 is CASSFSGGSYNEQFF. The CDR3 DNA follows: TGTGCCAGCAGCTTTAGCGGCGGCTCCTACAATGAGCAGTTCTTC.